This T cell receptor beta chain was found in a study of identical twins. General observations from the study: Abundant beta clonotypes from cord blood had fewer insertions, unlike memory repertoires, which showed none. Because invariant MAIT and iNKT cells could be present, zero-insertion analyses could be partly confounded.

To note about this clonotype: As yet, its antigen is unknown.

The germline CDR1 and CDR2 sequences are SEHNR and FQNEAQ (reference sequence). The CDR3 contains 16 residues. Trimming pared 5 bases from V and 5 bases from J, leaving 16 bases between. Unique molecular identifiers were present on cDNA, and template switching added a universal primer site. MiXCR, run by TCRdb on the 5' RACE reads, gives a single entry per CDR3 protein. There are more than 1.5 million distinct CDR3 sequences in the sample; less than 35% occur only once, and 0.25% to 0.3% lies in the top ten. This chain connects TRBV7-9 to TRBJ1-6; D is perhaps TRBD1 (6 bases). The sequence came from a newborn girl in good health. Sequencing used cord blood. As DNA, the CDR3 is TGTGCCAGCAGCCAAAGGGGGGTAATCGATAATTCACCCCTCCACTTT. Translating gives CASSQRGVIDNSPLHF. The whole variable domain, remainder taken from reference TRBV7-9 and TRBJ1-6, is DTGVSQNPRHKITKRGQNVTFRCDPISEHNRLYWYRQTLGQGPEFLTYFQNEAQLEKSRLLSDRFSAERPKGSFSTLEIQRTEQGDSAMYLCASSQRGVIDNSPLHFGNGTRLTVT.